The 29 T cell receptor beta chains given below trace back to one sample, sequenced in a study of monozygotic twins with inflammatory bowel disease. TCRdb derives one entry per CDR3 protein from the 5' RACE reads, leaving out DNA. In total, the table holds 350,000 to 400,000 distinct CDR3 sequences. The sample taken for sequencing was blood. Receptors originate from a human donor with ulcerative colitis or Crohn's disease, or a healthy co-twin of an affected twin (not recorded which).

The chain combines TRBV5-6 with TRBJ2-1; TCRdb gives TRBD1 as the D gene, but with no DNA this cannot be confirmed. The CDR3 spans 14 residues. Germline assignment: CDR1 SGHDT and CDR2 YYEEEE. Here the CDR3 reads CASSLTTGLGEQFF.

This chain connects TRBV12-5 to TRBJ2-1; TCRdb selects TRBD2, and the lack of DNA leaves this call unchecked. CDR1 is LGHNT and CDR2 is FRNRAP in the germline V gene. CDR3 size: 15 residues. The CDR3 protein is CASGSGLAGGNEQFF.

This chain links TRBV11-2 with TRBJ1-5; TCRdb gives TRBD1 as the D gene, but with no DNA this cannot be confirmed. Germline assignment: CDR1 SGHAT and CDR2 FQNNGV. This CDR3 contains 13 residues. This CDR3 reads CASSPRQGQPQHF.

The chain is built from TRBV20-1 and TRBJ1-1. Germline-derived CDR1 and CDR2 are DFQATT and SNEGSKA (reference sequence). CDR3 length: 13 residues. The CDR3 sequence is CSAREDANTEAFF.

This chain joins TRBV27 and TRBJ2-2; checking the TCRdb D call of TRBD1 is not possible without DNA. CDR1 is MNHEY and CDR2 is SMNVEV in the germline V gene (reference sequence). The CDR3 extends over 14 amino acids. The CDR3 sequence is CASSINRGTGELFF.

This chain links TRBV7-2 with TRBJ2-5; TCRdb gives TRBD1 as the D gene, but with no DNA this cannot be confirmed. The CDR3 contains 15 residues. The germline CDR1 and CDR2 sequences are SGHTA and FQGNSA. CDR3 protein: CASSSVRGAWETQYF.

The chain has TRBV18 and TRBJ1-1; the D call from TCRdb, TRBD1, cannot be confirmed without DNA. CDR3 length: 15 amino acids. The germline gives CDR1 KGHSH, CDR2 LQKENI. This chain's CDR3 is CASSPPNRGRTEAFF.

The chain joins TRBV12-3 or TRBV12-4 to TRBJ2-7; TCRdb picks TRBD1, but there is no DNA to check that call. The CDR3 has 16 residues. The CDR3 here is CASSSRRQGALYEQYF.

The chain links TRBV12-3 or TRBV12-4 to TRBJ2-3; TCRdb indicates TRBD2, and absent DNA this call remains unverified. The CDR3 has 17 residues. The CDR3 region is CASSPTGTRPFADTQYF.

The chain uses TRBV20-1 and TRBJ1-3. Looked up from germline, CDR1 is DFQATT and CDR2 is SNEGSKA (reference sequence). The CDR3 length is 14 residues. CDR3 sequence: CSALGQSSGNTIYF.

This chain uses TRBV24-1 with TRBJ2-5; TCRdb outputs TRBD1, but without DNA this stays unchecked. Germline CDR1 reads KGHDR; CDR2 reads SFDVKD. The CDR3 runs to 13 residues. The CDR3 spells CATSEDSQETQYF.

The gene calls are TRBV4-3 and TRBJ1-1; the TCRdb D gene call, TRBD1, has no DNA to confirm it. The germline gives CDR1 LGHNA, CDR2 YSLEER. The CDR3 consists of 14 residues. This CDR3 is CASSQPDSSTEAFF.

V gene TRBV7-9 combines with J gene TRBJ2-5; TCRdb indicates TRBD1, and absent DNA this call remains unverified. CDR1 is SEHNR, CDR2 FQNEAQ, per germline (reference sequence). The CDR3 consists of 15 residues. The CDR3 protein is CASSDILRVVETQYF.

The chain uses TRBV5-1 and TRBJ2-7; TCRdb picks TRBD1, but there is no DNA to check that call. Germline V gives CDR1 SGHRS, CDR2 YFSETQ. This CDR3 has 14 residues. The CDR3 sequence: CASSFGTGVYEQYF. The variable domain in full, with the rest retrieved from reference TRBV5-1 and TRBJ2-7, is KAGVTQTPRYLIKTRGQQVTLSCSPISGHRSVSWYQQTPGQGLQFLFEYFSETQRNKGNFPGRFSGRQFSNSRSEMNVSTLELGDSALYLCASSFGTGVYEQYFGPGTRLTVT.

This sequence joins TRBV4-3 and TRBJ2-3; TCRdb designates TRBD2, a call that cannot be tested without DNA. The germline V gene has CDR1 LGHNA and CDR2 YSLEER. The CDR3 loop spans 15 amino acids. CDR3: CASSQGASGPDTQYF.

J is TRBJ2-1 and V is TRBV18; TCRdb outputs TRBD2, but without DNA this stays unchecked. The CDR3 covers 18 residues. The germline V gene encodes CDR1 KGHSH and CDR2 LQKENI. The CDR3 protein is CASSPPRLGLADYNEQFF.

The chain has TRBV10-2 and TRBJ1-5. Germline lookup yields CDR1 WSHSY and CDR2 SAAADI. The CDR3 consists of 13 residues. The CDR3 sequence: CASQPSLYQPQHF.

This chain uses TRBV14 with TRBJ1-2. Germline lookup yields CDR1 SGHDN and CDR2 FVKESK. This CDR3 contains 14 residues. The CDR3 protein is CASSSGRADYGYTF. The variable domain in full, with the rest retrieved from reference TRBV14 and TRBJ1-2, is EAGVTQFPSHSVIEKGQTVTLRCDPISGHDNLYWYRRVMGKEIKFLLHFVKESKQDESGMPNNRFLAERTGGTYSTLKVQPAELEDSGVYFCASSSGRADYGYTFGSGTRLTVV.

This chain uses TRBV20-1 with TRBJ1-5; no DNA is available, so the TRBD1 call from TCRdb remains unchecked. Germline V lookup: CDR1 DFQATT, CDR2 SNEGSKA (reference sequence). This CDR3 contains 17 residues. CDR3 protein: CSARDGNMEVSNQPQHF.

This chain connects TRBV7-9 to TRBJ1-5; TCRdb's D call of TRBD1 is untestable without DNA. The CDR3 extends over 13 amino acids. Germline lookup yields CDR1 SEHNR and CDR2 FQNEAQ (reference sequence). CDR3 residues: CASGSGDGGPQHF.

The rearrangement links TRBV4-1 to TRBJ2-1; without DNA, the TCRdb call of TRBD1 cannot be checked. This CDR3 has 16 residues. Looked up from germline, CDR1 is MGHRA and CDR2 is YSYEKL. The CDR3 loop is CASSQDGTGVYNEQFF.

The chain uses TRBV29-1 and TRBJ2-7. The CDR3 totals 12 residues. Germline V gene sequence: CDR1 SQVTM, CDR2 ANQGSEA. The CDR3 sequence: CSAQLRAYEQYF.

The V and J genes are TRBV4-3 and TRBJ1-6. Germline values: CDR1 LGHNA, CDR2 YSLEER. The CDR3 contains 16 residues. The CDR3 here is CASSQDAGRVGSPLHF.

V gene TRBV6-5 combines with J gene TRBJ2-5; the TRBD1 assignment by TCRdb is unverifiable without DNA. Germline V gene sequence: CDR1 MNHEY, CDR2 SVGAGI. The CDR3 is made up of 15 amino acids. This CDR3 reads CASSYHRTGRETQYF.

The gene calls are TRBV10-3 and TRBJ1-1; TCRdb lists TRBD1, though no DNA is available to test this call. The V gene's germline CDR1 is ENHRY and CDR2 SYGVKD. CDR3 length: 14 amino acids. CDR3 sequence: CAISNRGQVTEAFF.

This chain connects TRBV5-6 to TRBJ2-3; TCRdb's D call of TRBD1 is untestable without DNA. CDR1 is SGHDT and CDR2 is YYEEEE in the germline V gene. The CDR3 is 16 amino acids. The CDR3 protein is CASSLGTATSTDTQYF.

This chain links TRBV6-5 with TRBJ2-7; TCRdb gives TRBD1 as the D gene, but with no DNA this cannot be confirmed. This CDR3 spans 15 amino acids. CDR1 is MNHEY, CDR2 SVGAGI, per germline. CDR3: CASSYIGTGAYEQYF.

J is TRBJ2-7 and V is TRBV20-1; there is no DNA to check the TCRdb D call of TRBD2. The CDR3 has 12 residues. CDR1 is DFQATT and CDR2 is SNEGSKA in the germline V gene (reference sequence). The CDR3 loop reads CSASPGLYEQYF.

The chain carries TRBV5-1 and TRBJ2-5; no DNA is available, so the TRBD1 call from TCRdb remains unchecked. This CDR3 comprises 13 residues. Germline CDR1 reads SGHRS; CDR2 reads YFSETQ. CDR3 amino acids: CASSFRGQETQYF.